A single sample gave rise to the 18 T cell receptor beta chains below, sequenced in a study of OX40 agonist ivuxolimab in advanced cancers. Some clones are missing from TCRdb's copy, which holds only in-frame ones; the method was immunoSEQ multiplex PCR. The sample has some 99,000 clones, roughly 89% seen once. Sample: CD4+ or CD8+ T cells sorted from blood, taken in a trial of the OX40 agonist ivuxolimab. The source of these receptors is an adult with an advanced solid tumor such as melanoma, head and neck, liver or kidney cancer.

The chain carries TRBV9 and TRBJ2-6; possibly TRBD1 for D (6 bases). The CDR3 contains 17 residues. The germline V and J ends were trimmed by 0 bases and 0 bases, with 10 bases remaining between them. From germline, CDR1 is SGDLS and CDR2 YYNGEE. The CDR3, as DNA: TGTGCCAGCAGCGTAGCCTCAGGGGCCTCTGGGGCCAACGTCCTGACTTTC. This gives the protein CASSVASGASGANVLTF.

V is TRBV4-3 and J is TRBJ2-1; the match to TRBD2 covers 13 bases. CDR1 and CDR2 from the germline V gene are LGHNA and YSLEER. The CDR3 is 17 residues long. V gave up 3 bases and J gave up 7 bases; unmatched junction bases: 9. The chain's CDR3 is CASSHNPTSGGLNEQFF. For the CDR3, the DNA is TGCGCCAGCAGCCACAACCCGACTAGCGGGGGGCTAAATGAGCAGTTCTTC.

The chain uses TRBV5-6 and TRBJ1-3; 7 bases agree with TRBD1. The V gene's germline CDR1 is SGHDT and CDR2 YYEEEE. With 4 bases clipped from V and 5 bases from J, the junction kept 9 bases outside the gene matches. This CDR3 has 15 amino acids. The CDR3 DNA follows: TGTGCCAGCAGCGGAACAGGGGAGGATAGAAACACCATATATTTT. Protein sequence: CASSGTGEDRNTIYF.

This chain links TRBV15 with TRBJ1-5; no clear D gene. With 2 bases removed from V and 5 bases from J, the gap between germline ends came to 13 bases. There are 15 residues in the CDR3. Germline loops: CDR1 LNHNV, CDR2 YYDKDF (reference sequence). The CDR3 nucleotides are TGTGCCACCAGCAGACCCCCGAGGAGCGATCAGCCCCAGCATTTT. Its protein product is CATSRPPRSDQPQHF.

The gene calls are TRBV6-5 and TRBJ2-7; D not certain. The CDR3 totals 15 residues. Trimming pared 2 bases from V and 5 bases from J, leaving 16 bases between. CDR1 and CDR2 from the germline V gene are MNHEY and SVGAGI. For the CDR3, the DNA is TGTGCCAGCAGTTACCGACTTACCCCCGGCGACGAGCAGTACTTC. Protein product: CASSYRLTPGDEQYF.

V and J are TRBV5-1 and TRBJ2-5; D uncertain. Judging by the DNA end, TRBJ2-7 fits better; the J call may be wrong. This CDR3 comprises 15 residues. Germline CDR1 is SGHRS and CDR2 is YFSETQ. CDR3 bases: TGCGCCAGCAGCTTGGTAGCAGCCAGGACCTACGAGCAGTACTTC. Protein product: CASSLVAARTYEQYF.

V and J are TRBV2 and TRBJ2-1, with TRBD1 identical over 7 bases. The length of the CDR3 is 14 residues. Germline assignment: CDR1 SNHLY and CDR2 FYNNEI. Trimming cost V 7 bases and J 6 bases; bases outside gene matches: 9. CDR3 DNA: TGTGCCAGCACTGCGACAGGGTTTATCAATGAGCAGTTCTTC. Its protein product is CASTATGFINEQFF. The complete variable domain, with remaining parts taken from reference TRBV2 and TRBJ2-1, reads EPEVTQTPSHQVTQMGQEVILRCVPISNHLYFYWYRQILGQKVEFLVSFYNNEISEKSEIFDDQFSVERPDGSNFTLKIRSTKLEDSAMYFCASTATGFINEQFFGPGTRLTVL.

The chain has TRBV15 and TRBJ1-6, with D possibly matching TRBD1 (6 bases). CDR1 and CDR2 from the germline V gene are LNHNV and YYDKDF (reference sequence). Deletions cut 4 bases from V and 4 bases from J, with 17 bases between. The CDR3 sequence is 17 residues long. The CDR3 loop is CATSTRSGTQYNSPLHF. The CDR3 region has the DNA TGTGCCACCAGCACCCGCAGCGGGACACAATATAATTCACCCCTCCACTTT. The whole variable domain, remainder taken from reference TRBV15 and TRBJ1-6, is DAMVIQNPRYQVTQFGKPVTLSCSQTLNHNVMYWYQQKSSQAPKLLFHYYDKDFNNEADTPDNFQSRRPNTSFCFLDIRSPGLGDTAMYLCATSTRSGTQYNSPLHFGNGTRLTVT.

This clone was seen a single time. The rearrangement uses TRBV2 and TRBJ2-7; D uncertain. Per germline, CDR1 SNHLY and CDR2 FYNNEI. CDR3 size: 14 residues. The V and J ends lost 4 bases and 0 bases respectively, with 10 bases between them. This chain's CDR3 is CASSGLESSYEQYF. DNA of the CDR3: TGTGCCAGCAGTGGGTTAGAGAGCTCCTACGAGCAGTACTTC.

The gene calls are TRBV18 and TRBJ2-5; TRBD1 might be the D (6 bases). CDR1 and CDR2 (germline): KGHSH, LQKENI. The CDR3 sequence is 14 residues long. Trimming stripped 3 bases from V and 6 bases from J, with 14 bases between. This CDR3 is CASSPFRQEQTQYF. DNA for the CDR3: TGTGCCAGCTCACCCTTTCGACAGGAGCAGACCCAGTACTTC.

This chain links TRBV19 with TRBJ2-1; perhaps D is TRBD1 or TRBD2 (5 bases each). This CDR3 has 13 residues. Germline assignment: CDR1 LNHDA and CDR2 SQIVND (reference sequence). V lost 6 bases, J lost 8 bases, and 14 bases lay in between. CDR3 in amino acids: CASSWGSRYEQFF. CDR3 in DNA: TGTGCCAGTAGCTGGGGGTCCCGCTATGAGCAGTTCTTC.

The V gene is TRBV7-8, the J gene TRBJ2-3; D is possibly TRBD2 (5 bases). This CDR3 region has 14 residues. The germline V gene encodes CDR1 SGHVS and CDR2 FQNEAQ. Trimming took off 5 bases at V and 2 bases at J, with 11 bases between the two ends. The CDR3 nucleotides read TGTGCCAGCAGCCCAGCCGGGGACACAGATACGCAGTATTTT. Its protein product is CASSPAGDTDTQYF.

V gene TRBV6-5 combines with J gene TRBJ1-1, with 8 bases aligning to TRBD1. The CDR3 sequence is 15 residues long. With 2 bases clipped from V and 2 bases from J, the junction kept 4 bases outside the gene matches. From germline, CDR1 is MNHEY and CDR2 SVGAGI. The CDR3 loop reads CASSYRGQGNTEAFF. CDR3 DNA sequence: TGTGCCAGCAGTTACCGTGGACAGGGTAACACTGAAGCTTTCTTT.

The chain links TRBV7-2 to TRBJ1-3; D possibly corresponds to TRBD1 (6 bases). This CDR3 has 15 residues. The germline CDR1 and CDR2 sequences are SGHTA and FQGNSA. The V end was cut by 4 bases, the J end by 9 bases, with 19 bases between. CDR3 region: CASSSLGGAGGTIYF. The CDR3 DNA sequence: TGTGCCAGCAGCTCACTGGGGGGGGCGGGAGGCACCATATATTTT.

The V call is TRBV7-3, the J call TRBJ2-3; D unclear. This CDR3 is built from 15 residues. Between the trimmed V and J ends, which lost 5 bases and 1 base, there was a span of 13 bases. Germline CDR1 is SGHTA and CDR2 is FQGTGA. CDR3 sequence: CASSPILGGTDTQYF. The CDR3 DNA reads TGTGCCAGCAGCCCCATCCTAGGTGGCACAGATACGCAGTATTTT. The variable domain in full, with the rest retrieved from reference TRBV7-3 and TRBJ2-3, is GAGVSQTPSNKVTEKGKYVELRCDPISGHTALYWYRQSLGQGPEFLIYFQGTGAADDSGLPNDRFFAVRPEGSVSTLKIQRTERGDSAVYLCASSPILGGTDTQYFGPGTRLTVL.

This chain connects TRBV7-9 to TRBJ1-1; D is possibly TRBD1 (6 bases). V lost 4 bases and J lost 11, with 17 bases in between. CDR1 is SEHNR, CDR2 FQNEAQ, per germline (reference sequence). The CDR3 sequence is 13 residues long. CDR3 DNA: TGTGCCAGCAGCTCGGGGACACAGTGGGGGGCTTTCTTT. As protein: CASSSGTQWGAFF.

This clone occurred a few times. The chain has TRBV9 and TRBJ2-3; 9 bases fit TRBD2. Germline CDR1 SGDLS, CDR2 YYNGEE. This CDR3 is 15 amino acids long. Trimming removed 6 bases from V and 1 base from J; junction bases left unmatched: 6. In DNA, the CDR3 is TGTGCCAGCACCTTGGGACTAGCAGGCACAGATACGCAGTATTTT. Its translation is CASTLGLAGTDTQYF.

This clone showed up just a few times. CDR3: CASSESWGGTDTQYF. In nucleotides, the CDR3 is TGTGCCAGCAGTGAATCGTGGGGGGGCACAGATACGCAGTATTTT. V usage is TRBV25-1 and J usage is TRBJ2-3; possibly TRBD2 for D (6 bases). Deletions cut 1 base from V and 1 base from J, with 9 bases between. The V gene's germline CDR1 is MGHDK and CDR2 SYGVNS. CDR3 length equals 15 residues.